Following are 8 T cell receptor beta chains from one sample sequenced in a study of T cells after yellow fever vaccination. MiXCR, run by TCRdb on the 5' RACE reads, gives a single entry per CDR3 protein. The sample lists around 120,000 distinct CDR3 sequences, about 16% occurring once. Here the sequenced sample was CD8+ T cells sorted from PBMCs, taken 5 days after the yellow fever booster vaccination. The receptors stem from a young man who received the YFV17D yellow fever vaccine.

The rearrangement joins TRBV12-3 or TRBV12-4 to TRBJ2-1; D tentatively reads TRBD1 or TRBD2 (5 bases each). The CDR3 is 15 residues long. Between the trimmed V and J ends, which lost 6 bases and 9 bases, there was a span of 21 bases. CDR3 coding DNA: TGTGCCAGCAGACCTGGCACTCAGGCTGGGGGTGAGCAGTTCTTC. Protein product: CASRPGTQAGGEQFF.

The sample holds a few counts of this clonotype. The chain has TRBV2 and TRBJ1-2; D gene uncertain. Germline assignment: CDR1 SNHLY and CDR2 FYNNEI. V lost 4 bases, J lost 3 bases, and 15 bases lay in between. The CDR3 loop spans 15 amino acids. CDR3 bases: TGTGCCAGCAGTGGGAACGACATGGGTGACTATGGCTACACCTTC. Translated, it gives CASSGNDMGDYGYTF.

This clonotype was detected only a few times. The chain couples TRBV6-5 to TRBJ2-5; 12 nucleotides match TRBD2. J gave up 2 bases and V 2 bases, and 0 bases lay outside the gene matches. CDR1 is MNHEY and CDR2 is SVGAGI in the germline V gene. This CDR3 region has 15 residues. The CDR3 coding sequence is TGTGCCAGCAGTTACGGACTAGCGGGACAAGAGACCCAGTACTTC. It encodes CASSYGLAGQETQYF.

The chain combines TRBV7-6 with TRBJ2-6, with 7 nucleotides matching TRBD1. Germline V gene lookup returns CDR1 SGHVS and CDR2 FNYEAQ. V lost 3 bases and J lost 1; bases outside the gene matches: 3. This CDR3 is built from 16 residues. CDR3 bases: TGTGCCAGCAGCTTGGCCAGGGGGTCTGGGGCCAACGTCCTGACTTTC. Residues: CASSLARGSGANVLTF. The entire variable domain, with the rest obtained from reference TRBV7-6 and TRBJ2-6, is as follows: GAGVSQSPRYKVTKRGQDVALRCDPISGHVSLYWYRQALGQGPEFLTYFNYEAQQDKSGLPNDRFSAERPEGSISTLTIQRTEQRDSAMYRCASSLARGSGANVLTFGAGSRLTVL.

The rearrangement links TRBV6-5 to TRBJ2-3, with D unclear. Deletions cut 5 bases from V and 2 bases from J, with 8 bases between. Germline CDR1 and CDR2: MNHEY and SVGAGI. The CDR3 loop spans 13 amino acids. CDR3 loop: CASSMGFTDTQYF. The CDR3 region has the DNA TGTGCCAGCAGTATGGGGTTCACAGATACGCAGTATTTT.

The chain joins TRBV5-4 to TRBJ2-1, with D tentatively TRBD2 (6 bases). This CDR3 region has 14 residues. With 6 bases removed from V and 4 bases from J, the gap between germline ends came to 14 bases. Germline CDR1 SGHNT, CDR2 YYREEE (reference sequence). The CDR3 spells CASTVEGGYNEQFF. CDR3 bases: TGTGCCAGCACCGTGGAGGGCGGTTACAATGAGCAGTTCTTC.

The sample holds a few counts of this clonotype. The genes are TRBV5-5 and TRBJ1-2; D possibly corresponds to TRBD1 (6 bases). Germline-derived CDR1 and CDR2 are SGHKS and YYEKEE (reference sequence). V lost 0 bases, J lost 8 bases, and 14 bases lay in between. This CDR3 region has 14 residues. The CDR3 DNA reads as TGTGCCAGCAGCTTGGCGGGGGGGCGCGGGGGCTACACCTTC. It encodes CASSLAGGRGGYTF.

The chain recombines TRBV20-1 with TRBJ2-7; 8 positions agree with TRBD1. Germline CDR1 and CDR2: DFQATT and SNEGSKA (reference sequence). The CDR3 is 13 amino acids. The J segment lost 1 base and the V segment lost 4 bases, leaving 3 bases of the junction unmatched. The CDR3 DNA follows: TGCAGTGCTAAGGGGACAGGATCCTACGAGCAGTACTTC. Amino acid sequence: CSAKGTGSYEQYF.